This T cell receptor beta chain was sequenced for a study of T cell responses to AZD1222 COVID-19 vaccine. The study's findings and limits: Only six or seven AZD1222 recipients tested seropositive at baseline. Clonal diversity was possibly underestimated, and white British individuals and females predominated among donors.

Only in-frame clones appear in the TCRdb table, and some are missing; sequencing was by immunoSEQ multiplex PCR. The sample lists around 130,000 clones; 94% were seen once. Turning to this clone: What it binds is unknown.

Specimen: peripheral blood, collected on day 0 of AZD1222 vaccination. The receptor comes from an adult in good health.

In nucleotides, the CDR3 is TGTGCCAGCAGCCAAGTAGGTCAGCCCCAGCATTTT. Its translation is CASSQVGQPQHF. This sequence joins TRBV4-2 and TRBJ1-5; D is unresolved. The V gene's germline CDR1 is LGHNA and CDR2 YNFKEQ. Trimming took 1 base from V and 6 from J, leaving 4 bases between them. The CDR3 contains 12 residues.